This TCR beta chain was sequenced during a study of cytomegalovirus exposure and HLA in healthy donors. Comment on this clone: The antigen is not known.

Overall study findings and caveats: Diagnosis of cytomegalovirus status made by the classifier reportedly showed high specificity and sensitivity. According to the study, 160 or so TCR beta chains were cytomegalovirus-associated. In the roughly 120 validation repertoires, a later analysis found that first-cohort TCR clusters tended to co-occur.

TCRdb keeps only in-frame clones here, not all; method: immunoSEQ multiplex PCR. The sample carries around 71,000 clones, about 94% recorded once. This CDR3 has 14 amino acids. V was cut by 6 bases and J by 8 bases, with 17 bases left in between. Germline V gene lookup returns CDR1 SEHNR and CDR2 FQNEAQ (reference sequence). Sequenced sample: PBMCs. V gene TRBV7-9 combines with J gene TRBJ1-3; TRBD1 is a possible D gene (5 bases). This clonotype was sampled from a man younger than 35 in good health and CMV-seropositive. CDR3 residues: CASRFQGTWDTIYF. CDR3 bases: TGTGCCAGCAGATTTCAGGGTACCTGGGACACCATATATTTT. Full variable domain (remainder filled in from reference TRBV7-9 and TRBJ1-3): DTGVSQNPRHKITKRGQNVTFRCDPISEHNRLYWYRQTLGQGPEFLTYFQNEAQLEKSRLLSDRFSAERPKGSFSTLEIQRTEQGDSAMYLCASRFQGTWDTIYFGEGSWLTVV.